This T cell receptor beta chain was obtained from a study of T cells in Graves' hyperthyroidism and ophthalmopathy. The overall study: Peripheral blood was obtained at initial diagnosis, preceding any treatment.

CDR1 and CDR2 from the germline V gene are ENHRY and SYGVKD. The CDR3 totals 13 residues. J lost 3 bases, V lost 5 bases, and 4 bases had no gene match. Amplification yielded TCR beta CDR3 regions, with RNA transcripts as the source. The HTBI primer set served for first-round RT-PCR of the TCR CDR3. TCRdb re-analysed the multiplex PCR reads in MiXCR, keeping a single row per CDR3 protein. The table lists 400,000 to 600,000 distinct CDR3 sequences, around 20% of them singletons. This clonotype was counted many times. Its antigen is unidentified. Study observations and caveats: The model's output predicted ophthalmopathy at a median of about 5.9 months prior to onset. Most thyroid clonotypes that were expanded above 0.001 also turned up in blood.

This chain uses TRBV10-3 with TRBJ2-7; 7 bases are shared with TRBD1. The sequencing input was blood. This receptor was obtained from a young man with Graves' hyperthyroidism. The CDR3 region is CAISMGQSYEQYF. The CDR3 DNA follows: TGTGCCATCAGTATGGGACAGAGCTACGAGCAGTACTTC.